This T cell receptor (beta chain) was documented in a study of pediatric ulcerative colitis. Study-wide results and caveats: A couple of rectal CDR3 clonotypes occurred in all ulcerative colitis patients.

One to two pinch biopsies were taken from the rectum during colonoscopy. After removal of 6 bases from V and 5 bases from J, the junction contained 5 bases not matched to a gene. This CDR3 contains 13 residues. Germline CDR1 and CDR2: MNHNS and SASEGT. With respect to this clone: Its cognate antigen is unknown.

Up to 500,000 reads were sequenced per sample. Repertoires were generated with immunoSEQ multiplex PCR, while TCRdb's copy carries only in-frame clones and drops some. The table includes 40,000 to 60,000 clones, around 81% detected once. The chain couples TRBV6-1 to TRBJ2-5, with 8 nucleotides matching TRBD2. This receptor was identified in a girl aged 10 to 17 with moderate ulcerative colitis. Sequencing was carried out using gut tissue. The CDR3 DNA follows: TGTGCCAGCAGCGGACTAGCCAGTGAGACCCAGTACTTC. This codes for CASSGLASETQYF.